This is a list of T cell receptor beta chains from one sample in a study of CD8 T cells in ankylosing spondylitis. TCRdb re-analysed the 5' RACE reads in MiXCR, keeping a single row per CDR3 protein. The repertoire holds about 330,000 distinct CDR3 sequences, with around 7.6% as singletons. Sequenced sample: blood, either unsorted or a sorted T cell fraction (not recorded which). All receptors come from a male donor with ankylosing spondylitis. CDR3s include the opening cysteine and the closing phenylalanine or tryptophan. The D gene is left open where the match is weak. A clone size is listed for some rows: how often the clone was seen (once, few, many), or a class if it is expanded.

d_call	v_call	j_call	clone_size	cdr3_nt	cdr3_aa
TRBD1	TRBV4-3	TRBJ1-1	few	TGCGCCAGCAGCCGCCGATTGGGACAGTTTGAAGCTTTCTTT	CASSRRLGQFEAFF
TRBD2	TRBV28	TRBJ2-3	-	TGTGCCAGCACCCTAGGACTAGATCGCACAGATACGCAGTATTTT	CASTLGLDRTDTQYF
-	TRBV12-3/TRBV12-4	TRBJ2-1	-	TGTGCCAGCAGGTTATATGGGGAAATTGGTGAGCAGTTCTTC	CASRLYGEIGEQFF
-	TRBV4-3	TRBJ1-3	-	TGCGCCAGCAGCCAAGATAGAAGAGTTCCTGGAAACACCATATATTTT	CASSQDRRVPGNTIYF
-	TRBV24-1	TRBJ2-1	few	TGTGCCACCAGTCCCGGGAGTAGCTCCTACAATGAGCAGTTCTTC	CATSPGSSSYNEQFF
-	TRBV29-1	TRBJ2-3	many	TGCAGCGTTGAAGTCAGTTCCACAGATACGCAGTATTTT	CSVEVSSTDTQYF
-	TRBV20-1	TRBJ2-1	few	TGCAGTGCTAGAGATCCCGGCGGGAAGTACAATGAGCAGTTCTTC	CSARDPGGKYNEQFF
-	TRBV20-1	TRBJ2-5	few	TGCAGTGCTAGAGTCAGGGGTAGAGAGACCCAGTACTTC	CSARVRGRETQYF
TRBD2	TRBV5-1	TRBJ2-5	few	TGCGCCAGCAGCTTGCCTAGCGGGAGAGGAGAGACCCAGTACTTC	CASSLPSGRGETQYF
-	TRBV5-1	TRBJ2-5	many	TGCGCCAGCAGCCTTGCGCGGGGATACCAAGAGACCCAGTACTTC	CASSLARGYQETQYF
-	TRBV4-1	TRBJ2-5	many	TGCGCCAGCAGCACGGACAGAACCCACCAAGAGACCCAGTACTTC	CASSTDRTHQETQYF
TRBD1	TRBV7-8	TRBJ2-3	-	TGTGCCAGCAGCTTGAGAGAGGGGGCCTCCACAGGTACGCAGTATTTT	CASSLREGASTGTQYF
-	TRBV5-6	TRBJ1-1	few	TGTGCCAGCAGCCGACAGAGCCCCGTCACTGAAGCTTTCTTT	CASSRQSPVTEAFF
TRBD2	TRBV10-3	TRBJ2-1	few	TGTGCCATCAGTCCACGTGTGGCGGGAGAGGCTTCTAATGAGCAGTTCTTC	CAISPRVAGEASNEQFF
-	TRBV25-1	TRBJ1-2	-	TGTGCCAGCAGTGACCCCGGGACCCCTCGGGGCTACACCTTC	CASSDPGTPRGYTF
-	TRBV20-1	TRBJ2-5	few	TGCAGTGCTAGAGATCAAGAAGGGACCCAGTACTTC	CSARDQEGTQYF